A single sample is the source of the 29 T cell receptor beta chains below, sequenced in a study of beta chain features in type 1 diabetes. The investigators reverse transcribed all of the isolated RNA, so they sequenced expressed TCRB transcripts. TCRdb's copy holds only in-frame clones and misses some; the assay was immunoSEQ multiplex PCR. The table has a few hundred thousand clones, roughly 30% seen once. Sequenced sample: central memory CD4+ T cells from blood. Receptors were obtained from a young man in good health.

CDR3 nucleotides: TGTGCCAGCAGCTTAGGGCTTACCTACGGTGAGCAGTTCTTC. Translated: CASSLGLTYGEQFF. V gene TRBV7-9 combines with J gene TRBJ2-1, with no clear D. The CDR3 runs 14 residues. Germline CDR1 SEHNR, CDR2 FQNEAQ (reference sequence). The V gene lost 1 base and the J gene lost 9 bases, with 13 bases spanning the gap.

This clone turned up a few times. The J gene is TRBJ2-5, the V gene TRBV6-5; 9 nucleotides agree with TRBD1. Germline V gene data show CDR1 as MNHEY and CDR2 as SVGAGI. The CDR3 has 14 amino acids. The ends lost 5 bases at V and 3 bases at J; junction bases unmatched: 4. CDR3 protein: CASSLGTGKETQYF. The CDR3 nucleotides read TGTGCCAGCAGTCTTGGGACAGGGAAAGAGACCCAGTACTTC.

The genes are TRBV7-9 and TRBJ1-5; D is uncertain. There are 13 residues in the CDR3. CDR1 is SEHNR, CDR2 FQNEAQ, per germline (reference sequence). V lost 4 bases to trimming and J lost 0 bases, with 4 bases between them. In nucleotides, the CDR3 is TGTGCCAGCAGCTGGGGTAGCAATCAGCCCCAGCATTTT. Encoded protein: CASSWGSNQPQHF.

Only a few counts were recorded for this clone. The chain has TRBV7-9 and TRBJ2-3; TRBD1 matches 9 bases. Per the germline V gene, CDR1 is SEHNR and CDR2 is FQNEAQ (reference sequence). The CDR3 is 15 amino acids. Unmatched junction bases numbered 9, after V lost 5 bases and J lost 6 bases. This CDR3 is CASSRGTGLFDTQYF. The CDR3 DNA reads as TGTGCCAGCAGCCGAGGGACAGGGTTGTTTGATACGCAGTATTTT.

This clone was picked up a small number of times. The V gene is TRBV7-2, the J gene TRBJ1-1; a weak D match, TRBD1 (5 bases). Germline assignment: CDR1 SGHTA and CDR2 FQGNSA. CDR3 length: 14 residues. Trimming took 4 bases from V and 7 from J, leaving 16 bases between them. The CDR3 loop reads CASSSLWDDSEAFF. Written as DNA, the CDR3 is TGTGCCAGCAGCTCTCTGTGGGACGACAGTGAAGCTTTCTTT.

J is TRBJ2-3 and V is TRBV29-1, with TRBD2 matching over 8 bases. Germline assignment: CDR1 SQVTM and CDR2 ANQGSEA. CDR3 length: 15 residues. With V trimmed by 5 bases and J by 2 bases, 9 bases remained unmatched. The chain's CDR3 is CSVWKAGAYTDTQYF. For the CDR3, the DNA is TGCAGCGTTTGGAAAGCGGGAGCGTACACAGATACGCAGTATTTT.

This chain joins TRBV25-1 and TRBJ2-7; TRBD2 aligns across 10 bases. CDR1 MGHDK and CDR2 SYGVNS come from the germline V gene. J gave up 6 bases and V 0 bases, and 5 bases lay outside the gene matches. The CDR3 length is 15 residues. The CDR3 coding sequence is TGTGCCAGCAGTGAATATTTAGCGGGAGGAAGCGAGCAGTACTTC. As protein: CASSEYLAGGSEQYF.

CDR3 sequence (DNA): TGTGCCAGCAGCAAACCTGGCCGAGGGACCGGGGAGCTGTTTTTT. Residues: CASSKPGRGTGELFF. The chain uses TRBV21-1 and TRBJ2-2; the table assigns TRBD2, which was not confirmed against the DNA. TRBV21-1 is deemed a pseudogene. The CDR3 has 15 amino acids.

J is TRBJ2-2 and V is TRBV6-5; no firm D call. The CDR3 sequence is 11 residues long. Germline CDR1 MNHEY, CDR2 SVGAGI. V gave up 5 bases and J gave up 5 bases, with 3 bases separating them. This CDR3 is CASSKTGELFF. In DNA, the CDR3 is TGTGCCAGCAGTAAGACCGGGGAGCTGTTTTTT.

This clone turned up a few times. The CDR3 sequence is CASGPLRGSTDTQYF. The DNA of the CDR3 is TGTGCCAGCGGACCCCTTCGGGGCAGCACAGATACGCAGTATTTT. The genes are TRBV7-2 and TRBJ2-3; the D call may be TRBD1 or TRBD2 (5 bases each). V dropped 8 bases and J dropped 0 bases, with 15 bases sitting between them. Germline V lookup: CDR1 SGHTA, CDR2 FQGNSA. This CDR3 has 15 residues. The complete variable domain, with remaining parts taken from reference TRBV7-2 and TRBJ2-3, reads GAGVSQSPSNKVTEKGKDVELRCDPISGHTALYWYRQSLGQGLEFLIYFQGNSAPDKSGLPSDRFSAERTGGSVSTLTIQRTQQEDSAVYLCASGPLRGSTDTQYFGPGTRLTVL.

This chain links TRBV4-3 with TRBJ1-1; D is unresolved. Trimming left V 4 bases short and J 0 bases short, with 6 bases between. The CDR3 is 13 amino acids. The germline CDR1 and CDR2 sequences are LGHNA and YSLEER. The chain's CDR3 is CASSRNLNTEAFF. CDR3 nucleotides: TGCGCCAGCAGCCGGAACTTGAACACTGAAGCTTTCTTT.

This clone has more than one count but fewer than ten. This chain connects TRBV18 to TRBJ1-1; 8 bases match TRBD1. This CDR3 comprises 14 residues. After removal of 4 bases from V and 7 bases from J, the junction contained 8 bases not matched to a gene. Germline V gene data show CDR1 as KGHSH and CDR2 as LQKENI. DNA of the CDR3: TGTGCCAGCTCACAATCGACAGGGGCGAATGAAGCTTTCTTT. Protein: CASSQSTGANEAFF.

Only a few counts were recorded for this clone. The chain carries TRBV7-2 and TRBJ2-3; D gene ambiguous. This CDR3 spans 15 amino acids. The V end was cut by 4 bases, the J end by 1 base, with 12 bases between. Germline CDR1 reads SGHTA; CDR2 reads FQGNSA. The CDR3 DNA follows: TGTGCCAGCAGCTGGCGCAGTTCAGGCACAGATACGCAGTATTTT. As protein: CASSWRSSGTDTQYF.

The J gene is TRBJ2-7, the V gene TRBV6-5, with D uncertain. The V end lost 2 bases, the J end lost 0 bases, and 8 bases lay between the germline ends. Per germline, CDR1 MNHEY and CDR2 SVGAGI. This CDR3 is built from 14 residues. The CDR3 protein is CASSYDPSSYEQYF. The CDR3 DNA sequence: TGTGCCAGCAGTTACGATCCGTCCTCCTACGAGCAGTACTTC.

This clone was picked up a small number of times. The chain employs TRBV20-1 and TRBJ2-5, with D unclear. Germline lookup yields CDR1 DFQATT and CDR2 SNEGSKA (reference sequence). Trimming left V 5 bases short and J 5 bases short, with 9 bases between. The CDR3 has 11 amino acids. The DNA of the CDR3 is TGCAGTGCTTCAGAGGCCGAGACCCAGTACTTC. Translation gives CSASEAETQYF.

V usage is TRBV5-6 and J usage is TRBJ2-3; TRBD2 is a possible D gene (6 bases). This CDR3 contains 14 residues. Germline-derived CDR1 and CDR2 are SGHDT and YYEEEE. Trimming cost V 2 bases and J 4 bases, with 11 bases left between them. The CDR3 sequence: CASSFGEVADTQYF. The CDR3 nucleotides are TGTGCCAGCAGCTTCGGGGAGGTCGCAGATACGCAGTATTTT.

CDR3 bases: TGTGCCAGCAGCCGGGGTAGCGGGAGGAGCTCCTACAATGAGCAGTTCTTC. It is translated as CASSRGSGRSSYNEQFF. The chain is built from TRBV27 and TRBJ2-1; 10 bases are shared with TRBD2. V lost 6 bases to trimming and J lost 0 bases; unmatched junction nucleotides: 8. This CDR3 has 17 amino acids. Germline V lookup: CDR1 MNHEY, CDR2 SMNVEV (reference sequence).

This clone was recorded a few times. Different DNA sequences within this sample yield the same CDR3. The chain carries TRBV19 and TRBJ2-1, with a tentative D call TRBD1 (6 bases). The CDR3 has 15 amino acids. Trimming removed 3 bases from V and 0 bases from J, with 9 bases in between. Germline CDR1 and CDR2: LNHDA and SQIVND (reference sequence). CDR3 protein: CASSMQGSSYNEQFF. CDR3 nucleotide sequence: TGTGCCAGTAGTATGCAGGGGAGCTCCTACAATGAGCAGTTCTTC. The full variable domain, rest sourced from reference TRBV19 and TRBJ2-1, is DGGITQSPKYLFRKEGQNVTLSCEQNLNHDAMYWYRQDPGQGLRLIYYSQIVNDFQKGDIAEGYSVSREKKESFPLTVTSAQKNPTAFYLCASSMQGSSYNEQFFGPGTRLTVL.

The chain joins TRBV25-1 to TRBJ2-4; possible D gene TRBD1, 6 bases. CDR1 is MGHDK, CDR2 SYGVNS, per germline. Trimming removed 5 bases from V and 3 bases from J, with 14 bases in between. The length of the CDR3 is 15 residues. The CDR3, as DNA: TGTGCCAGCAGTATTGTACAGGGATACAAAAACATTCAGTACTTC. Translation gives CASSIVQGYKNIQYF. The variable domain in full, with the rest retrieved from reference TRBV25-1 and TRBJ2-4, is EADIYQTPRYLVIGTGKKITLECSQTMGHDKMYWYQQDPGMELHLIHYSYGVNSTEKGDLSSESTVSRIRTEHFPLTLESARPSHTSQYLCASSIVQGYKNIQYFGAGTRLSVL.

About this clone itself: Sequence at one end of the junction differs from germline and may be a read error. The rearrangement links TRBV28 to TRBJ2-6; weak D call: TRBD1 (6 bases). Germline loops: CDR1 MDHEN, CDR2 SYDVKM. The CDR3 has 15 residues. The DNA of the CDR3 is TGTGCCAGCAATCGACCAGGGGCTGGGGCCAACGGCCTGACTTTC. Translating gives CASNRPGAGANGLTF.

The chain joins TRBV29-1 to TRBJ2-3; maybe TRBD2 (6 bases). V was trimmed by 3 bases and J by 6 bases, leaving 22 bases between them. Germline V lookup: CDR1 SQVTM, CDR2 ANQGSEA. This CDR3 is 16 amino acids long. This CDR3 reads CSVDRLRGPVGDTQYF. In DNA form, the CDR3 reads TGCAGCGTTGACCGGCTGCGGGGACCCGTAGGGGATACGCAGTATTTT.

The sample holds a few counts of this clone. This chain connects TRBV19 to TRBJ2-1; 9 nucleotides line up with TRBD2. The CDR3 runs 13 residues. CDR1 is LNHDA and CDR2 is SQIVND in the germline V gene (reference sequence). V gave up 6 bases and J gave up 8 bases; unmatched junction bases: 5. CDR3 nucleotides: TGTGCCAGTAGAGCGGGGGGTTTCGATGAGCAGTTCTTC. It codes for CASRAGGFDEQFF.

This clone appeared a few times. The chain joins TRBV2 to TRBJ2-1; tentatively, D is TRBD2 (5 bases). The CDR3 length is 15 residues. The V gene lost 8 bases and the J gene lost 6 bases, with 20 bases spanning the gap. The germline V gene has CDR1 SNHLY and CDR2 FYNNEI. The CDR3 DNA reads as TGTGCCAGCGTGGTGGGAGAGTTGTCTCGCAATGAGCAGTTCTTC. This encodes CASVVGELSRNEQFF.

The CDR3 here is CSVGQSLTEAFF. In DNA, the CDR3 is TGCAGCGTTGGCCAGAGCCTAACTGAAGCTTTCTTT. The J gene is TRBJ1-1, the V gene TRBV29-1; no reliable D call. This CDR3 comprises 12 residues. CDR1 SQVTM and CDR2 ANQGSEA come from the germline V gene. V lost 4 bases and J lost 5, with 11 bases in between.

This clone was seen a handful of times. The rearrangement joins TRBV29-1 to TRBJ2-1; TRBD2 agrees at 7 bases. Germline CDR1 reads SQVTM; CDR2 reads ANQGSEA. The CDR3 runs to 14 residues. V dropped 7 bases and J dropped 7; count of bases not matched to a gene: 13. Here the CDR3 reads CSASRASGQNEQFF. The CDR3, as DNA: TGCAGCGCCTCGAGGGCTAGCGGTCAGAATGAGCAGTTCTTC.

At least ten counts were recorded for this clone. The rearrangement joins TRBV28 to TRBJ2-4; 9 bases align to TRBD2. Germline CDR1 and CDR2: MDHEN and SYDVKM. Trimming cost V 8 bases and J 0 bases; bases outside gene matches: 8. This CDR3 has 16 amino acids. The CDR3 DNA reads TGTGCCAGCGGACGACTAGCGGAACTAGCCAAAAACATTCAGTACTTC. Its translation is CASGRLAELAKNIQYF.

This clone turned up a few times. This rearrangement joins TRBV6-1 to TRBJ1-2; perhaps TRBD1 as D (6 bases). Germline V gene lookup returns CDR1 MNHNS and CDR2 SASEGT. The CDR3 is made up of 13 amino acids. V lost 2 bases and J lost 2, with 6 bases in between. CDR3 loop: CASSETGNYGYTF. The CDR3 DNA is TGTGCCAGCAGTGAAACAGGGAACTATGGCTACACCTTC.

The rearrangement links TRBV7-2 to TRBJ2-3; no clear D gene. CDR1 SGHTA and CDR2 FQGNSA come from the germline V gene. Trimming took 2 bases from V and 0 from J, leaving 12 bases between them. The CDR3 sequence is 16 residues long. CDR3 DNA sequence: TGTGCCAGCAGCTTATACGTGGGTGCTAGCACAGATACGCAGTATTTT. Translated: CASSLYVGASTDTQYF.

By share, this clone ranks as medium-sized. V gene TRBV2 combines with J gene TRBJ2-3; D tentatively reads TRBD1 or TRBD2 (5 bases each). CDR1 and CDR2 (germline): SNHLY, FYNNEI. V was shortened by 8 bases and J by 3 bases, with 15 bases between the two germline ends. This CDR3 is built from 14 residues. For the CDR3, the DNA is TGTGCCAGCCAATTGGGGGAATCAACAGATACGCAGTATTTT. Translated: CASQLGESTDTQYF.